This note documents a single T cell receptor (beta chain) sequence. The germline gives CDR1 SNHLY, CDR2 FYNNEI. The CDR3 loop spans 16 amino acids. Trimming removed 6 bases from V and 2 bases from J; junction bases left unmatched: 11. The repertoire was sequenced with immunoSEQ multiplex PCR; TCRdb's copy has only in-frame clones and lacks some. Among roughly 100,000 clones, 75% to 95% were seen once, and the ten largest hold 2.5% to 4%. The record originates from a study of T cell changes during pregnancy in multiple sclerosis. Specimen: peripheral blood, collected in the second trimester of pregnancy. The clonotype was recovered from a female donor with multiple sclerosis, enrolled in a pregnancy study. The chain employs TRBV2 and TRBJ2-3; 7 nucleotides line up with TRBD1. The CDR3 DNA sequence: TGTGCCAGCAGACAGATCCTCAGGGGGTACACAGATACGCAGTATTTT. Amino acids: CASRQILRGYTDTQYF.